The 7 T cell receptor beta chains below come from one sample, sequenced in a study of blood T cell repertoires in COVID-19. The repertoire was sequenced with immunoSEQ multiplex PCR; TCRdb's copy has only in-frame clones and lacks some. This sample has 85,000 to 100,000 clones, with around 79% found just once. The sequencing input was peripheral blood. Receptors were obtained from a human donor in a cohort sampled during active COVID-19.

This sequence joins TRBV5-4 and TRBJ2-2, with 9 bases aligning to TRBD2. Germline V gene sequence: CDR1 SGHNT, CDR2 YYREEE (reference sequence). The ends lost 5 bases at V and 6 bases at J; junction bases unmatched: 11. The CDR3 has 16 amino acids. In DNA, the CDR3 is TGTGCCAGCAGTAGATCCGGCGGGAGGGCCGCCGGGGAGCTGTTTTTT. Residues: CASSRSGGRAAGELFF.

The CDR3: CASSTRRGAADTQYF. The CDR3 DNA sequence: TGTGCCAGCAGTACCCGCCGGGGGGCCGCAGATACGCAGTATTTT. The chain uses TRBV28 and TRBJ2-3; D may be TRBD2 (7 bases). Germline V gene sequence: CDR1 MDHEN, CDR2 SYDVKM. This CDR3 is built from 15 residues. The V gene lost 5 bases and the J gene lost 4 bases, with 16 bases spanning the gap.

The chain links TRBV19 to TRBJ2-3, with 12 bases fitting TRBD2. Germline V lookup: CDR1 LNHDA, CDR2 SQIVND (reference sequence). V gave up 4 bases and J gave up 2 bases; unmatched junction bases: 4. The CDR3 contains 16 residues. CDR3 sequence reads: CASSRRLAGDTDTQYF. In DNA form, the CDR3 reads TGTGCCAGTAGTAGGCGACTAGCGGGGGACACAGATACGCAGTATTTT.

This clone was counted a few times. The V gene is TRBV11-3, the J gene TRBJ2-2; 10 nucleotides agree with TRBD1. This CDR3 is 15 amino acids long. After removal of 5 bases from V and 6 bases from J, the junction contained 6 bases not matched to a gene. The germline gives CDR1 SGHNT, CDR2 YENEEA. The CDR3 protein is CASSRPGTGAGELFF. As DNA, the CDR3 is TGTGCCAGCAGCAGACCCGGGACAGGGGCCGGGGAGCTGTTTTTT.

Comments on this clone: Other DNA sequences in this specimen translate into the identical CDR3. The chain employs TRBV6-2 or TRBV6-3 and TRBJ1-2; no reliable D call. Germline V gene data show CDR1 as MNHEY and CDR2 as SVGEGT. Trimming left V 6 bases short and J 7 bases short, with 9 bases between. This CDR3 region has 11 residues. This CDR3 is CASSPSFGYTF. The CDR3 DNA reads as TGTGCCAGCAGCCCTTCTTTTGGCTACACCTTC.

The rearrangement links TRBV2 to TRBJ1-2, with 7 bases matching TRBD1. J was trimmed by 4 bases and V by 4 bases; bases with no gene match: 6. The CDR3 has 14 amino acids. The germline CDR1 and CDR2 sequences are SNHLY and FYNNEI. In DNA form, the CDR3 reads TGTGCCAGCAGTGGGACAGGCCGGGCCTATGGCTACACCTTC. It yields the protein CASSGTGRAYGYTF.

The chain couples TRBV19 to TRBJ2-3; 8 bases are a match to TRBD2. The CDR3 is 14 amino acids. From germline, CDR1 is LNHDA and CDR2 SQIVND (reference sequence). V lost 3 bases to trimming and J lost 3 bases; unmatched junction nucleotides: 2. The CDR3: CASSMAGGTDTQYF. CDR3 sequence (DNA): TGTGCCAGTAGTATGGCGGGAGGTACAGATACGCAGTATTTT.